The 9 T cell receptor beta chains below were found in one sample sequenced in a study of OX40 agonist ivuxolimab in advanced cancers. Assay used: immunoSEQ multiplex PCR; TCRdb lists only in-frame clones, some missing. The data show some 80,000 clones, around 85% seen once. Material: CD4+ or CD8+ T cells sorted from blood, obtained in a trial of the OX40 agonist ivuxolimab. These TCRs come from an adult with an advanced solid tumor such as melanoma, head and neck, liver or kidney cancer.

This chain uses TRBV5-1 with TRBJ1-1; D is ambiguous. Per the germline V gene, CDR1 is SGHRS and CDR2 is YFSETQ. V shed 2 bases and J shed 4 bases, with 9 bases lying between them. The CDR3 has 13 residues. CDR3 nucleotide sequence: TGCGCCAGCAGCTTTGGAAGTGGCACTGAAGCTTTCTTT. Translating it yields CASSFGSGTEAFF.

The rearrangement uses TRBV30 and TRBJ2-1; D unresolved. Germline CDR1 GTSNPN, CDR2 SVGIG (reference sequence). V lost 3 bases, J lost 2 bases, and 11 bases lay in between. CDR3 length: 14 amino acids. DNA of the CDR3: TGTGCCTGGAGAGCGCGTTTACCCTACAATGAGCAGTTCTTC. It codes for CAWRARLPYNEQFF.

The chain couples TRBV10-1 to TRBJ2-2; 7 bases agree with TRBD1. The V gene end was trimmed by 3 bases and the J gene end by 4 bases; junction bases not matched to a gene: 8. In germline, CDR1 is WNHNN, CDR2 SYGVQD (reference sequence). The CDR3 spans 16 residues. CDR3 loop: CASSENRGATTGELFF. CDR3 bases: TGCGCCAGCAGTGAAAACAGGGGTGCGACCACCGGGGAGCTGTTTTTT.

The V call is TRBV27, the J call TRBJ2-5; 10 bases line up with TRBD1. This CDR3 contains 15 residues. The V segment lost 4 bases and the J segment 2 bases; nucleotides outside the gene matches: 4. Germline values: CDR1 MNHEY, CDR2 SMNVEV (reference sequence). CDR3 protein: CASSSPDRGQETQYF. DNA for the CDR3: TGTGCCAGCAGTTCCCCGGACAGGGGGCAAGAGACCCAGTACTTC.

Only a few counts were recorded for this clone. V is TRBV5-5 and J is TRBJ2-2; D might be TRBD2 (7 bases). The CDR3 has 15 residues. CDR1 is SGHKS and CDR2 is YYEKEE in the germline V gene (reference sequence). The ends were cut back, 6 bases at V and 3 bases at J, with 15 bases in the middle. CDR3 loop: CASNTGGTDTGELFF. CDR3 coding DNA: TGTGCCAGCAATACGGGGGGCACGGACACCGGGGAGCTGTTTTTT.

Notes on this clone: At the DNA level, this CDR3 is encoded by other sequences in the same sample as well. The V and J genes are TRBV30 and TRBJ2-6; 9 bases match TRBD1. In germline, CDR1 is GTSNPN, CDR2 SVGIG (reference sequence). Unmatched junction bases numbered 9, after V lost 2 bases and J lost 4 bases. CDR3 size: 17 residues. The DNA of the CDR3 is TGTGCCTGGAGTCCGGACAGGGGCCTCCTAGGGGCCAACGTCCTGACTTTC. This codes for CAWSPDRGLLGANVLTF.

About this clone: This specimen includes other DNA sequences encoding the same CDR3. This CDR3 is CASSLDGRGNTIYF. The CDR3 DNA follows: TGCGCCAGCAGCCTGGACGGTCGGGGAAACACCATATATTTT. The V gene is TRBV5-1, the J gene TRBJ1-3; D not resolved. CDR1 is SGHRS, CDR2 YFSETQ, per germline. Trimming took 4 bases from V and 4 from J, leaving 12 bases between them. The CDR3 sequence is 14 residues long. Drawing the rest from reference TRBV5-1 and TRBJ1-3, the complete variable domain is KAGVTQTPRYLIKTRGQQVTLSCSPISGHRSVSWYQQTPGQGLQFLFEYFSETQRNKGNFPGRFSGRQFSNSRSEMNVSTLELGDSALYLCASSLDGRGNTIYFGEGSWLTVV.

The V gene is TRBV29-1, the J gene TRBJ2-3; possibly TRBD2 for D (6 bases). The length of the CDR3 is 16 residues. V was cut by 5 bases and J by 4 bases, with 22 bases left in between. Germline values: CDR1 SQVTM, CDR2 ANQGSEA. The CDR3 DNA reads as TGCAGCGTTACCCCCTTCGGGGCAGGGAGGCCAGATACGCAGTATTTT. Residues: CSVTPFGAGRPDTQYF.

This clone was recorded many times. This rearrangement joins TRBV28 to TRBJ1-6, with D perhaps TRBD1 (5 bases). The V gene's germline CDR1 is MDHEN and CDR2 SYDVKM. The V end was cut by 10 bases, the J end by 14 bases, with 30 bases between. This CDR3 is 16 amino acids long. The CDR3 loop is CATAPSLARFGAALHF. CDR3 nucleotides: TGTGCCACCGCACCTTCCTTAGCCAGGTTCGGGGCGGCCCTCCACTTT.